This TCR beta chain comes out of a study of OX40 agonist ivuxolimab in advanced cancers. Study in general: Cohort: around 86% men, mean age 60, aged about 23 to 79. Study observations and caveats: It was also the case that some nonresponders had low normalized T-cell clonal expansion. The antigens recognized by the expanded peripheral T cells, that is their antigen specificity, were not determined.

CDR1 SGHNT and CDR2 YYREEE come from the germline V gene (reference sequence). V was pared by 4 bases and J by 0 bases, with 10 bases between. This CDR3 has 15 residues. Details on this clone: The antigen is not known.

Peripheral blood came from all dose cohorts at three timepoints. Profiling relied on immunoSEQ multiplex PCR, and the TCRdb table lists in-frame clones only, not all of them. The sample shows 50,000 to 70,000 clones, around four fifths of them seen only once. This receptor was identified in an adult with an advanced solid tumor such as melanoma, head and neck, liver or kidney cancer. Sequenced here: CD4+ or CD8+ T cells sorted from blood, sampled in a trial of the OX40 agonist ivuxolimab. The chain links TRBV5-4 to TRBJ2-2; maybe TRBD1 (5 bases). For the CDR3, the DNA is TGTGCCAGCAGCATGGACACGTCGAACACCGGGGAGCTGTTTTTT. Protein: CASSMDTSNTGELFF.